This is a list of T cell receptor beta chains from one sample in a study of shared clonotypes between healthy human individuals. Measured with immunoSEQ multiplex PCR; TCRdb has only the in-frame clones, and not every one. The table includes roughly 2.2 million clones, 93% detected once. What was sequenced was naive CD4+ T cells from PBMCs. The receptors stem from a man younger than 35 in good health. Some clones in this sample may be carry-over from other donors' samples. Each CDR3 is given with its conserved first and last residue. A D gene is named only where the DNA matches it firmly. Only some rows state a clone size, as once, few, many or a class for expanded clones.

clone_size j_call d_call v_call cdr3_nt cdr3_aa
NA TRBJ1-1 TRBD1 TRBV6-1 TGTGCCAGCAGGAACAGGGGATTGAACACTGAAGCTTTCTTT CASRNRGLNTEAFF
NA TRBJ2-7 NA TRBV7-2 TGTGCCAGCAGCTTAGCGCCAGGGGTAGGATCCTACGAGCAGTACTTC CASSLAPGVGSYEQYF
NA TRBJ2-1 TRBD2 TRBV5-1 TGCGCCAGCAGCCCGGATGGGGGGGACTCCTACAATGAGCAGTTCTTC CASSPDGGDSYNEQFF
NA TRBJ1-6 NA TRBV28 TGTGCCAGCAGTCTCCGGTCCCCCCTCCACTTT CASSLRSPLHF
NA TRBJ2-1 TRBD2 TRBV4-3 TGCGCCAGCAGCCAAGTGACTAGCGGTTACAATGAGCAGTTCTTC CASSQVTSGYNEQFF
once TRBJ2-5 NA TRBV30 TGTGCCTGCAGGGTTCTGAGCCAAGAGACCCAGTACTTC CACRVLSQETQYF
once TRBJ2-7 TRBD1 TRBV27 TGTGCCAGCAGTTCCACGACAGGGAACCGCTACGAGCAGTACTTC CASSSTTGNRYEQYF
NA TRBJ2-7 NA TRBV5-4 TGTGCCAGTCGACAGGCAATTAACTACGAGCAGTACTTC CASRQAINYEQYF
NA TRBJ2-3 TRBD1 TRBV5-1 TGCGCCAGCAGCTTAGGGACAGGGGTTTCCACAGATACGCAGTATTTT CASSLGTGVSTDTQYF
NA TRBJ2-1 TRBD2 TRBV29-1 TGCAGCGTTCCCCCTCCGGGTAGCGGGAGGGTCGGGGAGCAGTTCTTC CSVPPPGSGRVGEQFF
NA TRBJ2-7 NA TRBV15 TGTGCCACCAGCAGGCCGGAGGGGGGGCACTACGAGCAGTACTTC CATSRPEGGHYEQYF
NA TRBJ1-5 NA TRBV7-8 TGTGCCAGCAGCGTGGGCCCCGATCAGCCCCAGCATTTT CASSVGPDQPQHF
NA TRBJ1-1 NA TRBV2 TGTGCCAGCAGTGTTAGGGGAGCTGACACTGAAGCTTTCTTT CASSVRGADTEAFF
NA TRBJ2-7 TRBD1 TRBV5-8 TGTGCCAGCAGCCCTATAAAGCCGGGACAGGGGGCTGGGGAGCAGTACTTC CASSPIKPGQGAGEQYF
once TRBJ2-7 NA TRBV25-1 TGTGCCAGCAGTTCCCGGACAGTTACCTACGAGCAGTACTTC CASSSRTVTYEQYF
NA TRBJ2-5 NA TRBV29-1 TGCAGCGTTGTGGGACGGCAGTACCAAGAGACCCAGTACTTC CSVVGRQYQETQYF
NA TRBJ1-1 NA TRBV11-3 TGTGCCAGCAGCTTCAGGGGAGGGACTGAAGCTTTCTTT CASSFRGGTEAFF
NA TRBJ2-7 NA TRBV11-2 TGTGCCAGCAGCTTAGGTCATGCATGGTCACCTCCCTACGAGCAGTACTTC CASSLGHAWSPPYEQYF
NA TRBJ2-3 NA TRBV29-1 TGCAGCGCTGAGGGCTTCCCGGGACGAAGTGTGGATACGCAGTATTTT CSAEGFPGRSVDTQYF
NA TRBJ2-7 TRBD1 TRBV6-1 TGTGCCAGCAGTGAAGCCCCCGGGACAGGGGACGAGCAGTACTTC CASSEAPGTGDEQYF
once TRBJ1-4 TRBD1 TRBV9 TGTGCCAGCAGCGAGGATGGACAGGGAAGAGAAAAACTGTTTTTT CASSEDGQGREKLFF
NA TRBJ2-7 TRBD2 TRBV28 TGTGCCAGCAGTTTATCCGGGGGGAGCGGGTCCTACGAGCAGTACTTC CASSLSGGSGSYEQYF
NA TRBJ2-1 NA TRBV2 TGTGCCAGCAGTGCGCAACCCCCCGGGGGAGATGAGCAGTTCTTC CASSAQPPGGDEQFF
NA TRBJ2-7 TRBD1 TRBV5-4 TGTGCCAGCAGCCCAGGGGGCAGCACCTACGAGCAGTACTTC CASSPGGSTYEQYF
NA TRBJ2-5 TRBD1 TRBV18 TGTGCCAGCTCACCCGGACAGGATCCAGAGACCCAGTACTTC CASSPGQDPETQYF
NA TRBJ2-2 NA TRBV5-1 TGCGCCAGCAGCCCGGTGGGGGACACCGGGGAGCTGTTTTTT CASSPVGDTGELFF
NA TRBJ2-2 NA TRBV7-7 TGTGCCAGCAGCTTTGAGAGGGGATCGAACACCGGGGAGCTGTTTTTT CASSFERGSNTGELFF
once TRBJ2-7 NA TRBV6-1 TGTGCCAGCAGCGGGGCCTTAGCTCGGGAGCAGTACTTC CASSGALAREQYF
NA TRBJ1-3 NA TRBV5-6 TGTGCCAGCAGCTTGAATCTGCAGAGCTCTGGAAACACCATATATTTT CASSLNLQSSGNTIYF
NA TRBJ2-3 TRBD1 TRBV7-9 TGTGCCAGCAGCTGGGACAGAAGCACAGATACGCAGTATTTT CASSWDRSTDTQYF
NA TRBJ2-1 NA TRBV5-1 TGCGCCAGCTCTCCTCGGGAGGACAGGGTTTCCAATGAGCAGTTCTTC CASSPREDRVSNEQFF
NA TRBJ2-7 TRBD2 TRBV5-1 TGCGCCAGCAGCCCGACCGGGACTAGCCGAAGCTCCTACGAGCAGTACTTC CASSPTGTSRSSYEQYF